This TCR beta chain appears in the sequencing data of a study of cytomegalovirus exposure and HLA in healthy donors. Points from the study as a whole: Previous analysis showed most TCR beta V segments were productive about 90% or about 30% of the time. The CMV antigen specificity of a few CMV-associated chains was confirmed through in vitro analysis. What a later analysis reportedly showed was that an Asian-associated ancestry cluster had fewer N-insertions than the roughly 670-donor mean.

As to this clone: Its antigen is not known.

A multiplex PCR was run with 60 Vbeta primers and 13 Jbeta primers. Some clones are missing from TCRdb's copy, which holds only in-frame ones; the method was immunoSEQ multiplex PCR. The repertoire consists of approximately 110,000 clones, with more than 75% occurring once and the leading ten covering about 3.5%. This receptor was identified in a man in his forties or fifties in good health and CMV-seronegative. Sequenced input: PBMCs.

Written as DNA, the CDR3 is TGTGCCAGCAGCGTTAGTGTGGGAGGGGAGACCCAGTACTTC. Residues: CASSVSVGGETQYF. The rearrangement joins TRBV9 to TRBJ2-5, with TRBD2 matching over 7 bases. CDR1 is SGDLS and CDR2 is YYNGEE in the germline V gene. The CDR3 is 14 residues long. V gave up 2 bases and J gave up 5 bases; unmatched junction bases: 6. The whole variable domain, filled in from reference TRBV9 and TRBJ2-5, reads DSGVTQTPKHLITATGQRVTLRCSPRSGDLSVYWYQQSLDQGLQFLIQYYNGEERAKGNILERFSAQQFPDLHSELNLSSLELGDSALYFCASSVSVGGETQYFGPGTRLLVL.